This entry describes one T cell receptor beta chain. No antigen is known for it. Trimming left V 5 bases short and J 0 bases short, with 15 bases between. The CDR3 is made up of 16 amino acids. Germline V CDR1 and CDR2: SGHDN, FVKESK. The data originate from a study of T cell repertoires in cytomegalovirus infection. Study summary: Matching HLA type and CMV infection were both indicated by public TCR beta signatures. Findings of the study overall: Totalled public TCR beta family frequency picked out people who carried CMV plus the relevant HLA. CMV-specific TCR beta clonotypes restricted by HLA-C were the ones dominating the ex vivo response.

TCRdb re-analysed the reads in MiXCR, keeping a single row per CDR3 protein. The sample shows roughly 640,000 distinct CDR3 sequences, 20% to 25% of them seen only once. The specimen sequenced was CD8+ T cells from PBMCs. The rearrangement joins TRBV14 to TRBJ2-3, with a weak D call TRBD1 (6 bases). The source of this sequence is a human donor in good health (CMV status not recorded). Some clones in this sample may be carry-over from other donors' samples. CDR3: CASSFGTSLSTDTQYF. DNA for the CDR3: TGTGCCAGCAGCTTCGGGACATCGTTAAGCACAGATACGCAGTATTTT. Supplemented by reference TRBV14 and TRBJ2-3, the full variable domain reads EAGVTQFPSHSVIEKGQTVTLRCDPISGHDNLYWYRRVMGKEIKFLLHFVKESKQDESGMPNNRFLAERTGGTYSTLKVQPAELEDSGVYFCASSFGTSLSTDTQYFGPGTRLTVL.